These 19 T cell receptor beta chains were sequenced from one sample in a study of CD8+ T cells in alopecia areata (dated by TCRdb to the late 2010s). This specimen's time point label, per the study, means: around 4 weeks on oral tofacitinib. Interpreted using the paper, the treatment or condition label stands for: oral pan-JAK inhibitor, 5-10 mg twice daily. Receptor amplification or capture employed the immunoSEQ multiplex PCR assay. For TCR sequencing, RNA was extracted from every sample and reverse transcribed into cDNA to serve as template. Drawn from immuneACCESS, this table holds only the in-frame rearrangements with V and J called that TCRdb kept. Clones are partly lost; checked studies trace under half to an unresolved V gene and leave the rest unexplained. This sample has 200,000 to 250,000 clones in its table, and over 60% of those were observed once. 4.2% of the sample lies in the top ten.

Here the sequenced sample was CD4+ T cells sorted from blood, taken at week 4, from a patient treated with tofacitinib. These receptors all come from a human donor with alopecia areata.

As to this clone: An end of the junction does not agree with germline; a read error may underlie this. The V call is TRBV6-5, the J call TRBJ2-4; TRBD2 matches at 7 bases. CDR3 length: 14 amino acids. Looked up from germline, CDR1 is MNHEY and CDR2 is SVGAGI. CDR3 sequence: CASRLSGTGIRTHF. CDR3 sequence (DNA): TGTGCCAGCAGGCTAAGCGGGACTGGCATCCGAACGCACTTC.

This chain connects TRBV7-2 to TRBJ1-2; D call uncertain. The V gene's germline CDR1 is SGHTA and CDR2 FQGNSA. V was trimmed by 4 bases and J by 3 bases, leaving 3 bases between them. This CDR3 is 11 amino acids long. The CDR3 spells CASSSYYGYTF. The CDR3 DNA reads as TGTGCCAGCAGCTCCTACTATGGCTACACCTTC.

The chain has TRBV13 and TRBJ2-3; D possibly corresponds to TRBD2 (5 bases). The CDR3 is made up of 14 amino acids. CDR1 and CDR2 (germline): PRHDT, FYEKMQ (reference sequence). Trimming removed 2 bases from V and 4 bases from J, with 10 bases in between. The CDR3 bases are TGTGCCAGCAGCTTAAATCGGGGTTCAGATACGCAGTATTTT. It translates to CASSLNRGSDTQYF.

This clone was counted only a few times. The gene calls are TRBV7-8 and TRBJ1-2; D remains ambiguous. CDR1 and CDR2 from the germline V gene are SGHVS and FQNEAQ. V was pared by 3 bases and J by 8 bases, with 13 bases between. The CDR3 contains 13 residues. The CDR3 nucleotides read TGTGCCAGCAGCTTTGACCAGGCTTACGGCTACACCTTC. Translating gives CASSFDQAYGYTF.

This chain links TRBV2 with TRBJ2-7; 8 bases map to TRBD1. This CDR3 is built from 13 residues. V trimming: 7 bases; J trimming: 7 bases; junction bases outside the gene matches: 9. Looked up from germline, CDR1 is SNHLY and CDR2 is FYNNEI. CDR3 sequence: CASNGQGLGEQYF. CDR3 sequence (DNA): TGTGCCAGCAACGGACAGGGTCTGGGAGAGCAGTACTTC.

In this sample, this clone turned up a few times. The V gene is TRBV2, the J gene TRBJ2-1; D perhaps matches TRBD2 (6 bases). There are 14 residues in the CDR3. The V gene's germline CDR1 is SNHLY and CDR2 FYNNEI. V was clipped by 9 bases and J by 4 bases, with 16 bases between them. CDR3 sequence reads: CAREEDYRYNEQFF. DNA of the CDR3: TGTGCCAGGGAGGAGGACTACCGATACAATGAGCAGTTCTTC.

J is TRBJ1-1 and V is TRBV5-1; no clear D. V lost 7 bases and J lost 1, with 20 bases in between. There are 16 residues in the CDR3. Germline V gene sequence: CDR1 SGHRS, CDR2 YFSETQ. The CDR3 loop reads CASPTHNSPGNTEAFF. The CDR3 DNA reads as TGCGCCAGCCCGACCCACAATTCTCCCGGGAACACTGAAGCTTTCTTT.

The chain recombines TRBV11-2 with TRBJ2-5; D possibly corresponds to TRBD1 (5 bases). This CDR3 is 15 amino acids long. Per germline, CDR1 SGHAT and CDR2 FQNNGV. V dropped 1 base and J dropped 5 bases, with 14 bases sitting between them. The CDR3 DNA reads as TGTGCCAGCAGCTTAGGTGAAGGGGCTGGGGAGACCCAGTACTTC. Its protein product is CASSLGEGAGETQYF.

The CDR3 DNA reads TGTGCCACCAGCAGACTAGCGGGGAAGAAAGAGAAAGAGACCCAGTACTTC. Protein product: CATSRLAGKKEKETQYF. J is TRBJ2-5 and V is TRBV15, with 9 bases that match TRBD2. The junction had 10 bases not matched to a gene; V was cut back by 2 bases and J by 3 bases. This CDR3 is 17 amino acids long. From germline, CDR1 is LNHNV and CDR2 YYDKDF (reference sequence).

As to this clone: This CDR3 is also generated by other DNA sequences in the sample. This chain joins TRBV29-1 and TRBJ2-5; D is ambiguous. This CDR3 contains 11 residues. Germline V lookup: CDR1 SQVTM, CDR2 ANQGSEA. V lost 3 bases, J lost 5 bases, and 7 bases lay in between. CDR3 in amino acids: CSVEPEETQYF. CDR3 in DNA: TGCAGCGTTGAGCCGGAGGAGACCCAGTACTTC.

V and J are TRBV29-1 and TRBJ1-1; TRBD1 matches 10 bases. The CDR3 extends over 15 amino acids. CDR1 SQVTM and CDR2 ANQGSEA come from the germline V gene. V dropped 6 bases and J dropped 0; count of bases not matched to a gene: 7. DNA for the CDR3: TGCAGCGTACTAATCGGGACAGGGGTGAACACTGAAGCTTTCTTT. Protein product: CSVLIGTGVNTEAFF. Combining the CDR3 with reference TRBV29-1 and TRBJ1-1 gives the whole variable domain SAVISQKPSRDICQRGTSLTIQCQVDSQVTMMFWYRQQPGQSLTLIATANQGSEATYESGFVIDKFPISRPNLTFSTLTVSNMSPEDSSIYLCSVLIGTGVNTEAFFGQGTRLTVV.

The table lists this clone with a few counts. The chain uses TRBV7-2 and TRBJ1-2; weak D call: TRBD1 (5 bases). Germline lookup yields CDR1 SGHTA and CDR2 FQGNSA. Trimming removed 5 bases from V and 4 bases from J, with 11 bases in between. CDR3 length equals 13 residues. The CDR3 spells CASSPDSSYGYTF. The CDR3, as DNA: TGTGCCAGCAGCCCCGACAGCAGCTATGGCTACACCTTC.

In the case of this clone: This same CDR3 is encoded by further DNA sequences in the sample. The gene calls are TRBV30 and TRBJ1-2, with TRBD1 as a possible D gene (6 bases). The CDR3 loop spans 11 amino acids. The ends were cut back, 1 base at V and 8 bases at J, with 8 bases in the middle. The V gene's germline CDR1 is GTSNPN and CDR2 SVGIG (reference sequence). The CDR3: CAWSEGGGYTF. The CDR3 DNA follows: TGTGCCTGGAGTGAGGGGGGAGGCTACACCTTC.

This chain links TRBV7-2 with TRBJ2-5; 8 positions match TRBD2. Germline V lookup: CDR1 SGHTA, CDR2 FQGNSA. The CDR3 loop spans 17 amino acids. V lost 4 bases and J lost 0; bases outside the gene matches: 10. The CDR3: CASSSFRLASYQETQYF. The DNA for the CDR3 is TGTGCCAGCAGCTCCTTCAGACTAGCGAGTTACCAAGAGACCCAGTACTTC.

The V gene is TRBV29-1, the J gene TRBJ2-3; possibly TRBD2 for D (5 bases). Looked up from germline, CDR1 is SQVTM and CDR2 is ANQGSEA. Trimming shortened V by 4 bases and J by 2 bases, and 13 bases separated the two germline ends. The CDR3 loop spans 14 amino acids. The CDR3: CSVVRGINTDTQYF. Here the CDR3 DNA reads TGCAGCGTTGTGCGAGGGATAAACACAGATACGCAGTATTTT.

The chain employs TRBV7-2 and TRBJ2-4, with D unclear. Germline assignment: CDR1 SGHTA and CDR2 FQGNSA. With 2 bases removed from V and 0 bases from J, the gap between germline ends came to 5 bases. This CDR3 is 14 amino acids long. The CDR3 loop reads CASSLSGAKNIQYF. CDR3 nucleotides: TGTGCCAGCAGCTTATCAGGAGCCAAAAACATTCAGTACTTC.

The chain links TRBV5-6 to TRBJ1-5; perhaps TRBD1 as D (6 bases). This CDR3 contains 14 residues. Germline CDR1 reads SGHDT; CDR2 reads YYEEEE. Deletions cut 4 bases from V and 4 bases from J, with 12 bases between. The CDR3, as DNA: TGTGCCAGCAGCCTGTTACAGGGAAATCAGCCCCAGCATTTT. It encodes CASSLLQGNQPQHF.

The chain links TRBV4-3 to TRBJ2-7; tentatively, D is TRBD1 (5 bases). The germline V and J ends were trimmed by 0 bases and 1 base, with 10 bases remaining between them. The CDR3 has 15 amino acids. Germline CDR1 LGHNA, CDR2 YSLEER. The CDR3 DNA reads as TGCGCCAGCAGCCAAGAGTGGGCAGGGTCCTACGAGCAGTACTTC. Residues: CASSQEWAGSYEQYF.

The chain has TRBV15 and TRBJ1-1; D ambiguous. The CDR3 covers 13 residues. V gave up 3 bases and J gave up 10 bases, with 15 bases separating them. Germline V CDR1 and CDR2: LNHNV, YYDKDF (reference sequence). In nucleotides, the CDR3 is TGTGCCACCAGCAGCTTGACTCGGATTAGAGCTTTCTTT. Its translation: CATSSLTRIRAFF.